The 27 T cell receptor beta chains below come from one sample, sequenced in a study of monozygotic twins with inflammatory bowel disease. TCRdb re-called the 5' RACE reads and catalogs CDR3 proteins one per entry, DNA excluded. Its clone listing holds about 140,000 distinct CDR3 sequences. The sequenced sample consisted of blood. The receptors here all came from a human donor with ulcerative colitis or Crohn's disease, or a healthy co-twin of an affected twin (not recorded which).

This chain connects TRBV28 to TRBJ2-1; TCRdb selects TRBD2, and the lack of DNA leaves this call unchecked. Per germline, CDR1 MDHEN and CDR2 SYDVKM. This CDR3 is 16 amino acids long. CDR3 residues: CASSPTSGRRYNEQFF.

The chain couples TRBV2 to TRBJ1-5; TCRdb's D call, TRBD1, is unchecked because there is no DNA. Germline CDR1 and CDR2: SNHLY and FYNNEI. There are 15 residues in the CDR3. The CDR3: CASSVGRGGNQPQHF.

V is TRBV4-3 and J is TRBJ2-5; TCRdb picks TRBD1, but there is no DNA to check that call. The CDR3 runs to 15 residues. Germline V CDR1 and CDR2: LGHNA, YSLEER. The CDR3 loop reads CASSYQTGGQETQYF.

This CDR3 reads CASSQDLTNEKLFF. The rearrangement joins TRBV11-2 to TRBJ1-4. Looked up from germline, CDR1 is SGHAT and CDR2 is FQNNGV. The CDR3 has 14 amino acids.

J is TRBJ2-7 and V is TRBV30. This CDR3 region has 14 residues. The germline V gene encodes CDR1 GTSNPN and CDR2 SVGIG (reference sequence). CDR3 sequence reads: CAWSGSDGSYEQYF.

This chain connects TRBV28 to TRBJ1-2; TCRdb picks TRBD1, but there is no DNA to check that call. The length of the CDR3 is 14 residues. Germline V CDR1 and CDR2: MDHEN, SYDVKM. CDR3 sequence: CASSFGTGFYGYTF.

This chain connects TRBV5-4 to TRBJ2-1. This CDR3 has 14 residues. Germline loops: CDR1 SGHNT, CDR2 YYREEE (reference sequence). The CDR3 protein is CASSLEGFGDEQFF.

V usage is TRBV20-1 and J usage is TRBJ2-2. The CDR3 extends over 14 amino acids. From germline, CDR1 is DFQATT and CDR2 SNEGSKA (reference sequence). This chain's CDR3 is CSASPAARTGELFF.

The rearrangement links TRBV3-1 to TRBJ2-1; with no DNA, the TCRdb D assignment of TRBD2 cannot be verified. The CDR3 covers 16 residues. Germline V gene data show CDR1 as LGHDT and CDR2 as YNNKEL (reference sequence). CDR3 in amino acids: CASSRNIAGPYNEQFF.

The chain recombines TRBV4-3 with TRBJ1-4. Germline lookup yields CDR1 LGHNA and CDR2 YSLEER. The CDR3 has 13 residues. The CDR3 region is CASSQDRTEKLFF.

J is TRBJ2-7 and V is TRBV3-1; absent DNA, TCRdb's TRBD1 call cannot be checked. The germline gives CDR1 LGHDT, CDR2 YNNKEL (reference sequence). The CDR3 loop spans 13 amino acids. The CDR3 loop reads CASSQPGRDEQYF.

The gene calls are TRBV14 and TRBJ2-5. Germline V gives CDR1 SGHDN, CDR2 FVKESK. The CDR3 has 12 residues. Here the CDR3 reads CASSQVRDPQYF.

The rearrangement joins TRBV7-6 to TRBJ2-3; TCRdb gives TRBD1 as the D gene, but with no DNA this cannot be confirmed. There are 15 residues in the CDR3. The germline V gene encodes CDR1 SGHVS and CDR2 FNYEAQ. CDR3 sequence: CASSLDGGKTDTQYF. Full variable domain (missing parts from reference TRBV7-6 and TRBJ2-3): GAGVSQSPRYKVTKRGQDVALRCDPISGHVSLYWYRQALGQGPEFLTYFNYEAQQDKSGLPNDRFSAERPEGSISTLTIQRTEQRDSAMYRCASSLDGGKTDTQYFGPGTRLTVL.

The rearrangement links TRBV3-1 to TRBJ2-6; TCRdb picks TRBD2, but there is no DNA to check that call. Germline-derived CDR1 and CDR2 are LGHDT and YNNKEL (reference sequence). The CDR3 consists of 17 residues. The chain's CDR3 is CASSPSHTASGANVLTF.

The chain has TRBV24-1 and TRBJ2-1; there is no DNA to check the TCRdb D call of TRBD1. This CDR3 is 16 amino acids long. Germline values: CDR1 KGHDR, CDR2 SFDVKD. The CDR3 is CATSASKQGVHNEQFF.

The CDR3 is CATSKGSVGNEQFF. The chain is built from TRBV24-1 and TRBJ2-1. From germline, CDR1 is KGHDR and CDR2 SFDVKD. This CDR3 is built from 14 residues.

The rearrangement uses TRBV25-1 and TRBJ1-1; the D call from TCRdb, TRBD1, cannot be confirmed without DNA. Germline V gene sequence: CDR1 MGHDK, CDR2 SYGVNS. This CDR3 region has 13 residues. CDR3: CASRDSMNTEAFF. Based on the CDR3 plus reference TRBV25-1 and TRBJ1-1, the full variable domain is EADIYQTPRYLVIGTGKKITLECSQTMGHDKMYWYQQDPGMELHLIHYSYGVNSTEKGDLSSESTVSRIRTEHFPLTLESARPSHTSQYLCASRDSMNTEAFFGQGTRLTVV.

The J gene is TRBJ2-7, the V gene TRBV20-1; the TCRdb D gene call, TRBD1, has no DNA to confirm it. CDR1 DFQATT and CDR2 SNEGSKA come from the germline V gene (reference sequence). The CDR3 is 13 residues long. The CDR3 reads CSAPGQGLHEQYF.

The CDR3 loop reads CASSSRTGHSDEQFF. The genes are TRBV7-8 and TRBJ2-1; TCRdb names TRBD1, which stays unverified in the absence of DNA. Germline CDR1 SGHVS, CDR2 FQNEAQ. CDR3 length equals 15 residues.

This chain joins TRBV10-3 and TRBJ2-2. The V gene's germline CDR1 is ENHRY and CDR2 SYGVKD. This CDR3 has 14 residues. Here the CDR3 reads CAISGRQNDGELFF.

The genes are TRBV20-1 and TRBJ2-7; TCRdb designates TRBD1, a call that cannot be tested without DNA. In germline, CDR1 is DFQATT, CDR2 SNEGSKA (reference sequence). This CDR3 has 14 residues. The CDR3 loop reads CSASLSRVSYEQYF.

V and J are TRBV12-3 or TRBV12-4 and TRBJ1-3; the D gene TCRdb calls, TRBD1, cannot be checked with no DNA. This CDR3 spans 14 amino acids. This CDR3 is CASSSPGDGNTIYF.

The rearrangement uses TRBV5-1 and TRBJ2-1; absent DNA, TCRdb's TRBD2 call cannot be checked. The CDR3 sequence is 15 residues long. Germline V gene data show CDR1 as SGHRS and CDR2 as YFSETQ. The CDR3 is CASSLTSGTLYEQFF.

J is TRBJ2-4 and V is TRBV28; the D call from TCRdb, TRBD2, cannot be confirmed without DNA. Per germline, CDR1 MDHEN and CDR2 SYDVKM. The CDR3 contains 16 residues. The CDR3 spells CASSLGGTLAKNIQYF.

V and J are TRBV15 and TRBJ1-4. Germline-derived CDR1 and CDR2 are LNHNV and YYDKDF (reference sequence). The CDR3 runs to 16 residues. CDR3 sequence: CATSRGGINEGEKLFF.

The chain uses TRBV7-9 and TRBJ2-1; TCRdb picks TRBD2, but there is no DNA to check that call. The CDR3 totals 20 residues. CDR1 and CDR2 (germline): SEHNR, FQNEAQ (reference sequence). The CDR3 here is CASSLGGLAGPRYSYNEQFF.

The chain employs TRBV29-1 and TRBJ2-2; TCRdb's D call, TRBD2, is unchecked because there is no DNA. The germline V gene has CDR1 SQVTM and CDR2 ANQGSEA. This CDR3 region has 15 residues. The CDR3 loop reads CSVRASGRATGELFF.